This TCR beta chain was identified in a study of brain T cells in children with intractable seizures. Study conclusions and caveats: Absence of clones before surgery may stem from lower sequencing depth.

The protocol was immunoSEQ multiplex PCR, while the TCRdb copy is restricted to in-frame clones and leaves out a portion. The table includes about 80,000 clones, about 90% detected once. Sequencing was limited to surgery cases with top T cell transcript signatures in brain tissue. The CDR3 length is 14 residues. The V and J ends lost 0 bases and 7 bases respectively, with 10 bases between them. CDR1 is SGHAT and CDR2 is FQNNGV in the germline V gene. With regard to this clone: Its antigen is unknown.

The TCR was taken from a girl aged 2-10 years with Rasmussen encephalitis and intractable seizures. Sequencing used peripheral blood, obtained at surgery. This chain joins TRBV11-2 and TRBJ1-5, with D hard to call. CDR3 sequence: CASSLEATEQPQHF. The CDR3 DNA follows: TGTGCCAGCAGCTTAGAGGCGACTGAACAGCCCCAGCATTTT. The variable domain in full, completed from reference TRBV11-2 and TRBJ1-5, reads EAGVAQSPRYKIIEKRQSVAFWCNPISGHATLYWYQQILGQGPKLLIQFQNNGVVDDSQLPKDRFSAERLKGVDSTLKIQPAKLEDSAVYLCASSLEATEQPQHFGDGTRLSIL.